Listed below are T cell receptor beta chains from one sample, sequenced in a study of cytomegalovirus exposure and HLA in healthy donors. The data were produced by immunoSEQ multiplex PCR, yet TCRdb's version contains in-frame clones alone and is incomplete. Of 200,000 to 300,000 clones listed, 70% to 90% are singletons. Sequencing used PBMCs. These receptors originate from a woman between 40 and 55 years old in good health and CMV-seropositive. Each CDR3 is given with its conserved first and last residue. A D gene is named only where the DNA matches it firmly. Clone sizes are given selectively: once, few, many, or a class where the clone is expanded.

d_gene	v_gene	j_gene	abundance	CDR3nt	CDR3aa
TRBD2	TRBV11-3	TRBJ2-7	.	TGTGCCAGCAGCCCGACTAGCGGGCTTTCCTACGAGCAGTACTTC	CASSPTSGLSYEQYF
.	TRBV30	TRBJ2-1	.	TGTGCCTGGAGTAGCGGGGAGCAGTTCTTC	CAWSSGEQFF
.	TRBV7-3	TRBJ2-5	.	TGTGCCAGCAGCTTAAAGGGCGGCGGGCCACAGACCCAGTACTTC	CASSLKGGGPQTQYF
TRBD1	TRBV13	TRBJ1-3	.	TGTGCCAGCAGCCAAAGGACAGGGGGGGCGACCTTCTCTGGAAACACCATATATTTT	CASSQRTGGATFSGNTIYF
.	TRBV14	TRBJ1-3	.	TGTGCCAGCAGCCAAATGGGCGAAAACACCATATATTTT	CASSQMGENTIYF
.	TRBV5-1	TRBJ2-2	.	TGCGCCAGTGCAAACCCCGGGACTCTGAACACCGGGGAGCTGTTTTTT	CASANPGTLNTGELFF
.	TRBV2	TRBJ1-2	.	TGTGCCAGCAGTGAAGACAGGAACTATTATGGCTACACCTTC	CASSEDRNYYGYTF
.	TRBV7-9	TRBJ2-5	.	TGTGCCAGCAGCTTAAATGCAGGGGAGACCCAGTACTTC	CASSLNAGETQYF
.	TRBV6-6	TRBJ2-7	.	TGTGCCAGCAGTCGGGGTTCCGGCGAGCAGTACTTC	CASSRGSGEQYF
.	TRBV4-2	TRBJ1-1	.	TGTGCCAGCAGCCAAGATCGACTCATGAACACTGAAGCTTTCTTT	CASSQDRLMNTEAFF
.	TRBV7-2	TRBJ2-7	.	TGTGCCAGCAGCTTAGGGCCCGAGCAGTACTTC	CASSLGPEQYF
.	TRBV4-3	TRBJ2-7	.	TGCGCCAGCAGCCAAGATGGGGCAGGGGCCAGGGATGAGCAGTACTTC	CASSQDGAGARDEQYF
TRBD1	TRBV11-3	TRBJ1-3	.	TGTGCCAGCAGCCCTCGGGACAGGGCCCCCTCTGGAAACACCATATATTTT	CASSPRDRAPSGNTIYF
TRBD2	TRBV5-1	TRBJ2-7	once	TGCGCCAGCAGCTTGGAACCGGGACTAGGCGGCTACGAGCAGTACTTC	CASSLEPGLGGYEQYF
.	TRBV25-1	TRBJ2-6	.	TGTGCCAGCAGTCTGGGCTCTGGGGCCAACGGCCTGACTTTC	CASSLGSGANGLTF
.	TRBV7-2	TRBJ2-7	.	TGTGCCAGCAGCCCCGGAGTCTGGTACGAGCAGTACTTC	CASSPGVWYEQYF
.	TRBV21-1	TRBJ2-5	.	TGTGCCAGCAGCCATGGGCCTAGCGGTGTGGGGGAGACCCAGTACTTC	CASSHGPSGVGETQYF
TRBD2	TRBV4-1	TRBJ2-7	.	TGCGCCAGCAGCCAAGAGTTACCCTCGGGAGTTGGGACTAGCGAAAACTACGAGCAGTACTTC	CASSQELPSGVGTSENYEQYF
.	TRBV4-2	TRBJ2-2	.	TGTGCCAGCAGCCAAGATCAGGGGTATAACACCGGGGAGCTGTTTTTT	CASSQDQGYNTGELFF
.	TRBV5-4	TRBJ2-5	.	TGTGCCAGCAGCGACCGTATCGGGATAAAAGAGACCCAGTACTTC	CASSDRIGIKETQYF
TRBD2	TRBV5-3	TRBJ2-7	.	TGTGCCAGAAGCTTGGCCGTTCGTGGCGGGAGTTACGAGCAGTACTTC	CARSLAVRGGSYEQYF
.	TRBV30	TRBJ2-7	.	TGTGCCCTCGGCGGTTACACCTACGAGCAGTACTTC	CALGGYTYEQYF
TRBD2	TRBV11-3	TRBJ2-1	.	TGTGCCAGCAGCCGCCGGGAGCTAGCGGGGCACAATGAGCAGTTCTTC	CASSRRELAGHNEQFF
TRBD1	TRBV28	TRBJ1-2	.	TGTGCCAGCAGTCCCCCCAACAGGGGCGGCTATGGCTACACCTTC	CASSPPNRGGYGYTF
TRBD2	TRBV4-3	TRBJ2-1	.	TGCGCCAGCAGCCAAGGGGGGGGAGGGCCCTACAATGAGCAGTTCTTC	CASSQGGGGPYNEQFF
.	TRBV28	TRBJ1-6	.	TGTGCCAGCAGTTTTGCAGGGCTAAATTCACCCCTCCACTTT	CASSFAGLNSPLHF
.	TRBV13	TRBJ1-2	.	TGTGCCAGCAGGGGTTTCGAAACAGTTAACTATGGCTACACCTTC	CASRGFETVNYGYTF
TRBD1	TRBV28	TRBJ2-7	.	TGTGCCAGCAGTTCAGGGACAGTGTTCTACGAGCAGTACTTC	CASSSGTVFYEQYF
.	TRBV2	TRBJ1-6	few	TGTGCCAGCAGTGACCGGGGAGGGAGTTCACCCCTCCACTTT	CASSDRGGSSPLHF
.	TRBV2	TRBJ1-5	.	TGTGCCAGCAGTGAGGTTCGGGGGGGTCAGCAGCCCCAGCATTTT	CASSEVRGGQQPQHF
.	TRBV7-9	TRBJ1-5	.	TGTGCCAGCAGCCGACAGGAGAGCAATCAGCCCCAGCATTTT	CASSRQESNQPQHF
TRBD2	TRBV28	TRBJ2-7	.	TGTGCCAGCAGTTTTCGAGCGGGAGGCGAGCAGTACTTC	CASSFRAGGEQYF
.	TRBV7-9	TRBJ2-7	.	TGTGCCAGCAGACCCCCCGGGACACCAACCTACGAGCAGTACTTC	CASRPPGTPTYEQYF
TRBD1	TRBV10-3	TRBJ2-7	.	TGTGCCATCAGGGCGGGACAGGGGGCAAACAGCTCCTACGAGCAGTACTTC	CAIRAGQGANSSYEQYF
.	TRBV28	TRBJ1-2	once	TGTGCCAGCGGAACCTTTGGAGTTAACTATGGCTACACCTTC	CASGTFGVNYGYTF
.	TRBV5-1	TRBJ2-7	.	TGCGCCAGCAGCTGGCAGGGGAGCTCCTACGAGCAGTACTTC	CASSWQGSSYEQYF
TRBD1	TRBV30	TRBJ2-3	once	TGTGCCTGGAGTCCGTGGACAGGATTAAGCACAGATACGCAGTATTTT	CAWSPWTGLSTDTQYF
.	TRBV29-1	TRBJ2-1	.	TGCAGCGTTGAACAGAGGACAGTTAGGACGGGCCCCACCGAGCAGTTCTTC	CSVEQRTVRTGPTEQFF
TRBD1	TRBV29-1	TRBJ2-1	.	TGCAGCGTTAACAGGGGTCCCTACAATGAGCAGTTCTTC	CSVNRGPYNEQFF
TRBD1	TRBV18	TRBJ2-6	.	TGTGCCAGCTCACGGGACAGTTCTGGGGCCAACGGCCTGACTTTC	CASSRDSSGANGLTF
TRBD1	TRBV5-6	TRBJ1-4	.	TGTGCCAGCAGCTTCGGCAGGGGGCTGTCGGTGGGTGAAAAACTGTTTTTT	CASSFGRGLSVGEKLFF
.	TRBV28	TRBJ2-1	.	TGTGCCAGCAGCCCTATGTCGTACAATGAGCAGTTCTTC	CASSPMSYNEQFF
.	TRBV25-1	TRBJ1-2	.	TGTGCCAGCAGTGATGGAGGCCCTGGCTACACCTTC	CASSDGGPGYTF
.	TRBV18	TRBJ1-1	.	TGTGCCAGCTCACGGGGAGAGAACACTGAAGCTTTCTTT	CASSRGENTEAFF
.	TRBV7-6	TRBJ2-1	.	TGTGCCAGCAGCTTAATTCGGGCGGGGGCCGCCAATGAGCAGTTCTTC	CASSLIRAGAANEQFF
.	TRBV4-3	TRBJ1-3	.	TGCGCCAGCAGCCAAGCTATGACAGCGGGAAACACCATATATTTT	CASSQAMTAGNTIYF
TRBD1	TRBV11-3	TRBJ2-7	.	TGTGCCAGCAGCTTAAGACAGGGGGTGTACGAGCAGTACTTC	CASSLRQGVYEQYF
.	TRBV5-1	TRBJ1-4	.	TGCGCCAGCAGCCCGGGGGGGGGTAGAGAAAAACTGTTTTTT	CASSPGGGREKLFF
.	TRBV19	TRBJ1-1	.	TGTGCCAGTAGTATAGTTGGCACCAACACTGAAGCTTTCTTT	CASSIVGTNTEAFF
.	TRBV7-2	TRBJ2-7	.	TGTGCCAGCAGCCTCTCTCCCTACGAGCAGTACTTC	CASSLSPYEQYF
TRBD1	TRBV10-3	TRBJ2-3	.	TGTGCCATCAGTGGAGGGGGGACAGGGGCAGATACGCAGTATTTT	CAISGGGTGADTQYF
TRBD1	TRBV25-1	TRBJ1-2	.	TGTGCCAGCAGTGACAGGGGGACAGGGGGCGATGGCTACACCTTC	CASSDRGTGGDGYTF
TRBD1	TRBV27	TRBJ1-6	once	TGTGCCAGCAGGGCCCGGGACAGGGTTGGTTCACCCCTCCACTTT	CASRARDRVGSPLHF
.	TRBV19	TRBJ2-5	.	TGTGCCAGTAGTTGGACTGTTAAAGAGACCCAGTACTTC	CASSWTVKETQYF
.	TRBV30	TRBJ2-5	.	TGTGCCTGGAGTGTCTGGACAGGCGGGGAGCAGTACTTC	CAWSVWTGGEQYF
.	TRBV18	TRBJ2-3	.	TGTGCCAGCTCACCACGTTTAGCGAACTCAGATACGCAGTATTTT	CASSPRLANSDTQYF
TRBD2	TRBV18	TRBJ2-1	.	TGTGCCAGCTCACCAATGACTAGCGGGAACAATGAGCAGTTCTTC	CASSPMTSGNNEQFF